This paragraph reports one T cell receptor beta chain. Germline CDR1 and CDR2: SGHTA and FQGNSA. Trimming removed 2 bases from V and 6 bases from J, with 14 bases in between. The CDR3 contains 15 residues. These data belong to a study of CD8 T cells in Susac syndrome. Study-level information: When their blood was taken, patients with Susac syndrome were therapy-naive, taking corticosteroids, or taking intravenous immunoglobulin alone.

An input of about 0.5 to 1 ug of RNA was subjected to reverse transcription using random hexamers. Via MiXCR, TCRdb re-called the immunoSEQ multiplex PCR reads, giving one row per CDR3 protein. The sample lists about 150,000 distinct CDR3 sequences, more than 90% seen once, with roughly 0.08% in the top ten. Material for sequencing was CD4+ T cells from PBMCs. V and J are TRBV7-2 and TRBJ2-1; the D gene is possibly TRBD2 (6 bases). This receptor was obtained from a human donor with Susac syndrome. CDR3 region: CASSLRRGDVNEQFF. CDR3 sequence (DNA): TGTGCCAGCAGCTTAAGGCGGGGTGACGTCAATGAGCAGTTCTTC.